One T cell receptor (beta chain) is described in this entry. The data stem from a study of cytomegalovirus exposure and HLA in healthy donors. Per the germline V gene, CDR1 is MDHEN and CDR2 is SYDVKM. The V gene lost 5 bases and the J gene lost 6 bases, with 17 bases spanning the gap. The CDR3 loop spans 15 amino acids. Use of 60 Vbeta and 13 Jbeta primers characterized the PCR. This table comes from immunoSEQ multiplex PCR, and its TCRdb copy is limited to in-frame clones, with some not included. The sample lists 150,000 to 200,000 clones, 75% to 90% seen once, with about 2.1% in the top ten. This cohort consisted of healthy bone marrow donors.

This sequence originates from a woman in her late teens or twenties in good health and CMV-seronegative. V usage is TRBV28 and J usage is TRBJ2-1; possible D gene TRBD1, 6 bases. Input material: PBMCs. The CDR3 bases are TGTGCCAGCAGTCTACGGACAGCTAGTCTCAATGAGCAGTTCTTC. This encodes CASSLRTASLNEQFF.